The rows below give T cell receptor beta chains drawn from one sample of a study of blood T cell repertoires in COVID-19. Produced via immunoSEQ multiplex PCR; TCRdb's table is partial and in-frame only. The repertoire holds some 30,000 clones, with around 90% as singletons. Specimen: peripheral blood. These receptor sequences come from a human donor in a cohort sampled during active COVID-19. The donor label of this sample is uncertain. Each CDR3 is given without its conserved first and last residue.

V gene	J gene	CDR3 length	CDR3 protein
TRBV5-1	TRBJ2-1	10	ASSLQQREQF
TRBV19	TRBJ2-2	14	ASSIRGLMNTGELF
TRBV6-6	TRBJ1-5	12	ASSSTGSQQPQH
TRBV5-8	TRBJ2-7	14	ASSSSGLLRSYEQY
TRBV4-2	TRBJ1-4	13	ASSQVGTGNEKLF
TRBV6-5	TRBJ1-5	12	ASRPTTGHQPQH
TRBV5-5	TRBJ2-1	13	ASSLGLAGYNEQF
TRBV28	TRBJ2-5	13	ASSSRGQGEETQY
TRBV5-4	TRBJ2-5	13	ASSWGLAGVETQY
TRBV6-2/TRBV6-3	TRBJ1-1	9	ASSYGPEAF
TRBV5-1	TRBJ1-4	12	ASSWGQGDEKLF
TRBV25-1	TRBJ2-3	12	ASSDLGSTDTQY
TRBV5-5	TRBJ1-5	12	ASSLALSNQPQH
TRBV6-5	TRBJ1-2	10	ASQGVIYGYT
TRBV4-2	TRBJ2-7	13	ASSQESSGSYEQY
TRBV24-1	TRBJ1-2	11	ATSDLRGNGYT